This entry lists 20 T cell receptor beta chains sequenced from one sample in a study of cytomegalovirus exposure and HLA in healthy donors. The PCR employed 60 Vbeta primers together with 13 Jbeta primers. Profiled with immunoSEQ multiplex PCR; TCRdb holds only in-frame clones, not every one. The sample includes roughly 100,000 clones, 63% of them seen just once. Specimen: PBMCs. The receptors come from a human donor in good health.

This chain links TRBV7-9 with TRBJ2-2; D gene unclear. CDR3 length equals 14 residues. Germline V lookup: CDR1 SEHNR, CDR2 FQNEAQ (reference sequence). V gave up 1 base and J gave up 3 bases, with 6 bases separating them. CDR3 nucleotide sequence: TGTGCCAGCAGCTTAGGGCATTACACCGGGGAGCTGTTTTTT. This sequence encodes CASSLGHYTGELFF.

The chain couples TRBV4-1 to TRBJ2-1; TRBD1 aligns across 9 bases. V lost 5 bases, J lost 8 bases, and 4 bases stayed unmatched. The CDR3 totals 13 residues. Germline-derived CDR1 and CDR2 are MGHRA and YSYEKL. The CDR3 loop is CASSAGQGHEQFF. CDR3 coding DNA: TGCGCCAGCAGCGCGGGACAGGGCCATGAGCAGTTCTTC.

The chain joins TRBV7-9 to TRBJ2-1; no clear D gene. CDR3 size: 11 residues. Germline V gene sequence: CDR1 SEHNR, CDR2 FQNEAQ (reference sequence). Trimming cost V 2 bases and J 9 bases, with 5 bases left between them. This CDR3 is CASSLPSEQFF. CDR3 in DNA: TGTGCCAGCAGCTTACCGTCTGAGCAGTTCTTC.

The chain joins TRBV4-2 to TRBJ2-1, with D perhaps TRBD2 (6 bases). Germline values: CDR1 LGHNA, CDR2 YNFKEQ. V lost 1 base, J lost 7 bases, and 8 bases lay in between. CDR3 length: 13 amino acids. CDR3: CASSQARGNEQFF. The CDR3, as DNA: TGTGCCAGCAGCCAAGCCCGGGGGAATGAGCAGTTCTTC.

The chain couples TRBV4-1 to TRBJ2-1; 7 nucleotides line up with TRBD2. Trimming removed 4 bases from V and 3 bases from J; junction bases left unmatched: 12. The CDR3 is 17 residues long. Germline CDR1 reads MGHRA; CDR2 reads YSYEKL. The CDR3 loop reads CASSPNLASGIYNEQFF. The CDR3 bases are TGCGCCAGCAGCCCAAACTTGGCTAGCGGAATCTACAATGAGCAGTTCTTC.

This clone was found once. The chain employs TRBV2 and TRBJ2-1; a possible D gene is TRBD2 (5 bases). The CDR3 contains 12 residues. The germline gives CDR1 SNHLY, CDR2 FYNNEI. The V gene lost 8 bases and the J gene lost 9 bases, with 14 bases spanning the gap. The chain's CDR3 is CASRPVAGEQFF. DNA of the CDR3: TGTGCCAGCCGCCCAGTTGCGGGTGAGCAGTTCTTC. Drawing the rest from reference TRBV2 and TRBJ2-1, the complete variable domain is EPEVTQTPSHQVTQMGQEVILRCVPISNHLYFYWYRQILGQKVEFLVSFYNNEISEKSEIFDDQFSVERPDGSNFTLKIRSTKLEDSAMYFCASRPVAGEQFFGPGTRLTVL.

The chain couples TRBV11-3 to TRBJ2-7; 7 bases line up with TRBD1. The CDR3 extends over 12 amino acids. The V gene's germline CDR1 is SGHNT and CDR2 YENEEA. J lost 7 bases, V lost 5 bases, and 5 bases had no gene match. The CDR3 region has the DNA TGTGCCAGCAGCAAGGGGGCCTTAGAGCAGTACTTC. It encodes CASSKGALEQYF.

This chain links TRBV7-9 with TRBJ1-2, with D possibly being TRBD1 (6 bases). Germline V CDR1 and CDR2: SEHNR, FQNEAQ (reference sequence). V shed 1 base and J shed 1 base, with 10 bases lying between them. The CDR3 length is 15 residues. DNA of the CDR3: TGTGCCAGCAGCTTAGAAGGGACAAGTAACTATGGCTACACCTTC. Translating it yields CASSLEGTSNYGYTF.

The chain combines TRBV6-6 with TRBJ2-2, with 8 bases aligning to TRBD1. With 2 bases clipped from V and 6 bases from J, the junction kept 5 bases outside the gene matches. The CDR3 has 15 amino acids. Germline V CDR1 and CDR2: MNHNY, SVGAGI (reference sequence). This CDR3 is CASSYGRGLAGELFF. The CDR3 DNA is TGTGCCAGCAGTTACGGCAGGGGGCTTGCCGGGGAGCTGTTTTTT.

J is TRBJ2-3 and V is TRBV7-9; 13 bases map to TRBD2. Germline CDR1 SEHNR, CDR2 FQNEAQ (reference sequence). The ends lost 2 bases at V and 4 bases at J; junction bases unmatched: 12. The CDR3 is 19 amino acids. The CDR3 DNA reads as TGTGCCAGCAGCTTAACTAGCGGGAGGGCCGTAGTTCGCGCAGATACGCAGTATTTT. It specifies CASSLTSGRAVVRADTQYF.

V usage is TRBV28 and J usage is TRBJ2-7; TRBD2 might be the D (6 bases). CDR1 MDHEN and CDR2 SYDVKM come from the germline V gene. Trimming took 7 bases from V and 2 from J, leaving 12 bases between them. The CDR3 consists of 13 residues. The DNA for the CDR3 is TGTGCCAGCACTATTGGAGGGGCCTACGAGCAGTACTTC. Amino acid sequence: CASTIGGAYEQYF. Together with reference TRBV28 and TRBJ2-7, the CDR3 gives the full variable domain: DVKVTQSSRYLVKRTGEKVFLECVQDMDHENMFWYRQDPGLGLRLIYFSYDVKMKEKGDIPEGYSVSREKKERFSLILESASTNQTSMYLCASTIGGAYEQYFGPGTRLTVT.

This clone was picked up a small number of times. The CDR3 loop is CASSLAWQTTYEQYF. The CDR3 coding sequence is TGCGCCAGCAGCTTGGCCTGGCAGACAACCTACGAGCAGTACTTC. The V call is TRBV5-1, the J call TRBJ2-7; no clear D gene. CDR1 is SGHRS and CDR2 is YFSETQ in the germline V gene. The CDR3 consists of 15 residues. Deletions cut 0 bases from V and 2 bases from J, with 12 bases between. The full variable domain, completed using reference TRBV5-1 and TRBJ2-7, is KAGVTQTPRYLIKTRGQQVTLSCSPISGHRSVSWYQQTPGQGLQFLFEYFSETQRNKGNFPGRFSGRQFSNSRSEMNVSTLELGDSALYLCASSLAWQTTYEQYFGPGTRLTVT.

The chain employs TRBV27 and TRBJ2-2, with TRBD2 matching over 10 bases. V gave up 3 bases and J gave up 3 bases; unmatched junction bases: 7. Germline loops: CDR1 MNHEY, CDR2 SMNVEV (reference sequence). This CDR3 spans 17 amino acids. CDR3 DNA: TGTGCCAGCAGTTTCAACGAGCGGGAGGGGTACACCGGGGAGCTGTTTTTT. This sequence encodes CASSFNEREGYTGELFF.

This chain connects TRBV5-1 to TRBJ2-3, with D maybe TRBD2 (6 bases). V lost 4 bases and J lost 0, with 9 bases in between. Germline-derived CDR1 and CDR2 are SGHRS and YFSETQ. The CDR3 is 14 residues long. The CDR3 coding sequence is TGCGCCAGCAGCCTAGGAGGGAGCACAGATACGCAGTATTTT. Translation gives CASSLGGSTDTQYF. Together with reference TRBV5-1 and TRBJ2-3, the CDR3 gives the full variable domain: KAGVTQTPRYLIKTRGQQVTLSCSPISGHRSVSWYQQTPGQGLQFLFEYFSETQRNKGNFPGRFSGRQFSNSRSEMNVSTLELGDSALYLCASSLGGSTDTQYFGPGTRLTVL.

The rearrangement links TRBV18 to TRBJ1-2; D uncertain. CDR1 is KGHSH, CDR2 LQKENI, per germline. The V end lost 2 bases, the J end lost 0 bases, and 4 bases lay between the germline ends. The CDR3 extends over 13 amino acids. The CDR3 protein is CASSPGPNYGYTF. DNA of the CDR3: TGTGCCAGCTCACCAGGCCCTAACTATGGCTACACCTTC.

V usage is TRBV4-1 and J usage is TRBJ2-1, with 10 positions matching TRBD2. This CDR3 region has 19 residues. V lost 0 bases to trimming and J lost 0 bases; unmatched junction nucleotides: 8. Germline V gene lookup returns CDR1 MGHRA and CDR2 YSYEKL. The CDR3 loop is CASSQESVLAGVSYNEQFF. CDR3 coding DNA: TGCGCCAGCAGCCAAGAAAGTGTGCTAGCGGGAGTCTCCTACAATGAGCAGTTCTTC.

This clone appeared a few times. The rearrangement links TRBV5-1 to TRBJ1-4; 8 bases align to TRBD1. V lost 5 bases and J lost 8; bases outside the gene matches: 8. Germline CDR1 reads SGHRS; CDR2 reads YFSETQ. The CDR3 covers 14 residues. CDR3 DNA sequence: TGCGCCAGCAGTCAGGACAGGGAGGGCGAAAAACTGTTTTTT. It specifies CASSQDREGEKLFF.

The chain employs TRBV18 and TRBJ2-5, with TRBD1 as a possible D gene (5 bases). V lost 4 bases to trimming and J lost 5 bases, with 14 bases between them. Germline CDR1 is KGHSH and CDR2 is LQKENI. The CDR3 has 14 residues. In nucleotides, the CDR3 is TGTGCCAGCTCACGACGAACAGGAAAGGAGACCCAGTACTTC. It yields the protein CASSRRTGKETQYF.

This clone has only a few counts. The gene calls are TRBV4-1 and TRBJ1-1; 7 nucleotides line up with TRBD1. With 4 bases clipped from V and 4 bases from J, the junction kept 9 bases outside the gene matches. The CDR3 consists of 15 residues. Germline CDR1 is MGHRA and CDR2 is YSYEKL. CDR3 DNA sequence: TGCGCCAGCAGCCCGGCGGTTCAGGGGGGCACTGAAGCTTTCTTT. Residues: CASSPAVQGGTEAFF.

Turning to this clone: An end of the junction does not agree with germline; a read error may underlie this. The rearrangement links TRBV5-6 to TRBJ2-7; maybe TRBD2 (6 bases). This CDR3 has 15 amino acids. Germline lookup yields CDR1 SGHDT and CDR2 YYEEEE. The CDR3 DNA is TGTGCCAGCAGCTTGAGTACTAGCATCTCCAACGAGCAGTACTTC. Its protein is CASSLSTSISNEQYF.